This passage covers 27 T cell receptor beta chains from one sample sequenced in a study of patients with pleural tuberculosis. TCRdb itself ran the reads through MiXCR, one entry per CDR3 protein. There are almost 30,000 distinct CDR3 sequences in the sample; about a sixth occur only once, and roughly 3.4% lies in the top ten. The sequencing sample was made of peripheral blood. The receptor source for this set is a human donor with pleural tuberculosis.

This clonotype has ten or more counts. The chain employs TRBV7-9 and TRBJ1-1, with D uncertain. The CDR3 contains 14 residues. V shed 6 bases and J shed 2 bases, with 13 bases lying between them. CDR1 and CDR2 (germline): SEHNR, FQNEAQ (reference sequence). This chain's CDR3 is CASSSQDTNTEAFF. CDR3 nucleotides: TGTGCCAGCAGTTCCCAAGACACTAACACTGAAGCTTTCTTT. The full variable domain, completed using reference TRBV7-9 and TRBJ1-1, is DTGVSQNPRHKITKRGQNVTFRCDPISEHNRLYWYRQTLGQGPEFLTYFQNEAQLEKSRLLSDRFSAERPKGSFSTLEIQRTEQGDSAMYLCASSSQDTNTEAFFGQGTRLTVV.

In this sample, this clonotype turned up many times. The J gene is TRBJ2-7, the V gene TRBV10-3; 8 nucleotides match TRBD1. CDR1 and CDR2 from the germline V gene are ENHRY and SYGVKD. V gave up 6 bases and J gave up 3 bases; unmatched junction bases: 10. The CDR3 runs 15 residues. CDR3 sequence reads: CAIRTGQGVGYEQYF. DNA of the CDR3: TGTGCCATCAGGACCGGACAGGGCGTAGGCTACGAGCAGTACTTC.

Many counts were recorded for this clonotype. V usage is TRBV10-3 and J usage is TRBJ1-4; no clear D. Germline CDR1 and CDR2: ENHRY and SYGVKD. V shed 6 bases and J shed 2 bases, with 7 bases lying between them. There are 13 residues in the CDR3. CDR3 protein: CAISAGTNEKLFF. CDR3 in DNA: TGTGCCATCAGCGCCGGGACTAATGAAAAACTGTTTTTT.

In regard to this clonotype: One end of the junction varies from germline; a read error may be responsible. The chain links TRBV2 to TRBJ1-2; TRBD1 matches 8 bases. The CDR3 runs to 15 residues. Germline V CDR1 and CDR2: SNHLY, FYNNEI. The CDR3 coding sequence is TGTGCCTGCACCCTGAGGGGATCGGACAGGGATGGCTACGCCTTC. It codes for CACTLRGSDRDGYAF.

This clonotype was detected ten times or more. The V call is TRBV4-1, the J call TRBJ2-5; 7 bases agree with TRBD2. The CDR3 runs 14 residues. Trimming cost V 3 bases and J 7 bases; bases outside gene matches: 8. Germline V gives CDR1 MGHRA, CDR2 YSYEKL. The CDR3 reads CASSQPTQRGTQYF. In DNA form, the CDR3 reads TGCGCCAGCAGCCAGCCAACCCAGCGGGGGACCCAGTACTTC.

Relative to its sample, this clonotype is medium-sized (0.01 to 0.1%). The rearrangement uses TRBV7-2 and TRBJ2-7; D remains unclear. Looked up from germline, CDR1 is SGHTA and CDR2 is FQGNSA. This CDR3 region has 12 residues. With 5 bases removed from V and 7 bases from J, the gap between germline ends came to 12 bases. CDR3 sequence reads: CASSPSLGEQYF. DNA of the CDR3: TGTGCCAGCAGCCCAAGTTTGGGGGAGCAGTACTTC.

This clonotype was seen at least ten times. The rearrangement uses TRBV6-1 and TRBJ2-5, with D uncertain. Trimming pared 1 base from V and 1 base from J, leaving 4 bases between. The germline V gene has CDR1 MNHNS and CDR2 SASEGT. The CDR3 totals 13 residues. Here the CDR3 reads CASSEGGQETQYF. CDR3 nucleotide sequence: TGTGCCAGCAGTGAAGGGGGCCAAGAGACCCAGTACTTC.

This clonotype is medium-sized within its sample. V is TRBV28 and J is TRBJ2-3; no reliable D call. Germline V gives CDR1 MDHEN, CDR2 SYDVKM. The length of the CDR3 is 12 residues. V lost 6 bases to trimming and J lost 5 bases, with 9 bases between them. Here the CDR3 DNA reads TGTGCCAGCAGCCTACAAGAAGATACGCAGTATTTT. Translated, it gives CASSLQEDTQYF.

This clonotype has at least ten counts. The chain is built from TRBV2 and TRBJ1-1; a possible D gene is TRBD1 (6 bases). CDR3 size: 12 residues. Trimming shortened V by 6 bases and J by 7 bases, and 12 bases separated the two germline ends. Germline-derived CDR1 and CDR2 are SNHLY and FYNNEI. CDR3 DNA: TGTGCCAGCAGACCGGACAGTGGTGAAGCTTTCTTT. It codes for CASRPDSGEAFF.

In its sample, this clonotype was seen many times. The V and J genes are TRBV3-1 and TRBJ2-3; 8 bases match TRBD1. Germline CDR1 LGHDT, CDR2 YNNKEL (reference sequence). CDR3 length: 17 amino acids. Trimming cost V 0 bases and J 4 bases; bases outside gene matches: 9. The CDR3 sequence: CASSQDWRQGLADTQYF. The CDR3 nucleotides are TGTGCCAGCAGCCAAGATTGGAGACAGGGGTTGGCAGATACGCAGTATTTT.

The chain is built from TRBV27 and TRBJ1-2; a possible D gene is TRBD1 (6 bases). The CDR3 covers 12 residues. Germline CDR1 is MNHEY and CDR2 is SMNVEV (reference sequence). The CDR3 DNA reads TGTTCGAGCAGCCGTGGGGGGCACGGCTACACCTTC. Translated, it gives CSSSRGGHGYTF.

This clonotype was detected ten times or more. The gene calls are TRBV28 and TRBJ1-2; the D gene is possibly TRBD1 (5 bases). There are 14 residues in the CDR3. V was trimmed by 7 bases and J by 8 bases, leaving 20 bases between them. Germline V gene lookup returns CDR1 MDHEN and CDR2 SYDVKM. This CDR3 is CASTKTGTKEGYTF. The CDR3 DNA follows: TGTGCCAGCACCAAAACCGGGACTAAGGAAGGCTACACCTTC.

On this clonotype itself: A much larger clonotype is one base distant, so this may be a read error. The chain joins TRBV6-5 to TRBJ1-2; a weak D match, TRBD1 (6 bases). Trimming removed 2 bases from V and 8 bases from J, with 15 bases in between. This CDR3 spans 14 amino acids. Germline CDR1 MNHEY, CDR2 SVGAGI. Here the CDR3 DNA reads TGTGCCAGCAGTTACGCCCCGGGGGCCGACGGCTACACCTTC. Translated, it gives CASSYAPGADGYTF.

This clonotype was observed a handful of times. The CDR3 sequence: CASSLETGGSGNTIYF. The CDR3 DNA reads as TGTGCCAGCAGCTTGGAGACAGGGGGGTCTGGAAACACCATATATTTT. The J gene is TRBJ1-3, the V gene TRBV5-6; 9 bases are shared with TRBD1. Germline V gene sequence: CDR1 SGHDT, CDR2 YYEEEE. Trimming cost V 0 bases and J 1 base; bases outside gene matches: 2. CDR3 length: 16 residues.

The chain recombines TRBV14 with TRBJ1-1; D is undetermined. V lost 4 bases, J lost 6 bases, and 12 bases lay in between. This CDR3 has 13 residues. Looked up from germline, CDR1 is SGHDN and CDR2 is FVKESK. As DNA, the CDR3 is TGTGCCAGCAGCCCGGGTAACGCAGCTGAAGCTTTCTTT. It translates to CASSPGNAAEAFF.

A few counts support this clonotype. The rearrangement uses TRBV7-9 and TRBJ2-5; TRBD2 might be the D (5 bases). Germline V gene sequence: CDR1 SEHNR, CDR2 FQNEAQ (reference sequence). The V end was cut by 6 bases, the J end by 14 bases, with 16 bases between. The CDR3 totals 11 residues. The CDR3 region is CASRDGGSIYF. CDR3 in DNA: TGTGCCAGCAGGGACGGAGGCTCCATTTACTTC.

This clonotype was observed a handful of times. A read error may explain this, as a much larger clone is one base away. V gene TRBV24-1 combines with J gene TRBJ1-2; 7 positions match TRBD1. Germline V lookup: CDR1 KGHDR, CDR2 SFDVKD. The CDR3 is 12 residues long. The DNA of the CDR3 is TGTGCCACCAGTAACAGGGGTGGTGGCTACGCCTTC. Amino acid sequence: CATSNRGGGYAF.

A note on this clonotype: Because the CDR3 is missing its conserved closing phenylalanine or tryptophan, this is likely a read error. The rearrangement links TRBV7-2 to TRBJ1-6, with a tentative D call TRBD1 (5 bases). Germline CDR1 reads SGHTA; CDR2 reads FQGNSA. This CDR3 region has 16 residues. CDR3 region: CASSADRSSYNSPLHS. In DNA, the CDR3 is TGTGCCAGCAGCGCCGACAGAAGCTCCTATAACTCACCCCTCCACTCT.

V usage is TRBV5-1 and J usage is TRBJ2-5; perhaps D is TRBD1 or TRBD2 (5 bases each). Germline V CDR1 and CDR2: SGHRS, YFSETQ. V lost 2 bases and J 2 bases, leaving 10 bases between the germline ends. The CDR3 totals 14 residues. The CDR3 DNA reads TGCGCCAGCAGCTTTTTCAGGGAGCAAGAGACCCAGTACTTC. It specifies CASSFFREQETQYF.

This clonotype occurred many times. The rearrangement joins TRBV29-1 to TRBJ2-1, with D possibly being TRBD2 (6 bases). CDR3 length equals 12 residues. The V end was cut by 7 bases, the J end by 8 bases, with 15 bases between. Germline values: CDR1 SQVTM, CDR2 ANQGSEA. CDR3 DNA: TGCAGCGCCCATAGTGGAGGGGATGAGCAGTTCTTC. This encodes CSAHSGGDEQFF.

CDR3 region: CATQRGQSYEQYF. The CDR3 nucleotides are TGTGCCACTCAAAGGGGACAGTCCTACGAGCAGTACTTC. The V gene is TRBV19, the J gene TRBJ2-7; 7 bases fit TRBD1. The V gene end was trimmed by 10 bases and the J gene end by 1 base; junction bases not matched to a gene: 7. The V gene's germline CDR1 is LNHDA and CDR2 SQIVND (reference sequence). The CDR3 is made up of 13 amino acids.

This clonotype has at least ten counts. Its ends do not fully match the called genes, so a read error is possible. The chain carries TRBV11-2 and TRBJ2-7; D possibly corresponds to TRBD1 (6 bases). Germline V gene lookup returns CDR1 SGHAT and CDR2 FQNNGV. The CDR3 consists of 15 residues. CDR3 loop: CASSLDQLQGYEQYF. CDR3 coding DNA: TGTGCCAGCAGTTTAGACCAATTACAGGGATACGAGCAGTACTTC. The variable domain in full, with the rest retrieved from reference TRBV11-2 and TRBJ2-7, is EAGVAQSPRYKIIEKRQSVAFWCNPISGHATLYWYQQILGQGPKLLIQFQNNGVVDDSQLPKDRFSAERLKGVDSTLKIQPAKLEDSAVYLCASSLDQLQGYEQYFGPGTRLTVT.

This clonotype was seen ten or more times. The chain couples TRBV19 to TRBJ2-7; D gene ambiguous. There are 13 residues in the CDR3. Per germline, CDR1 LNHDA and CDR2 SQIVND (reference sequence). V shed 6 bases and J shed 2 bases, with 11 bases lying between them. CDR3 protein: CASSLRATYEQYF. CDR3 bases: TGTGCCAGTAGCCTTCGGGCAACCTACGAGCAGTACTTC.

This clonotype was recorded at least ten times. V gene TRBV2 combines with J gene TRBJ2-2; maybe TRBD2 (7 bases). The V gene lost 3 bases and the J gene lost 3 bases, with 11 bases spanning the gap. Germline CDR1 SNHLY, CDR2 FYNNEI. This CDR3 comprises 15 residues. CDR3 DNA sequence: TGTGCCAGCAGTGATGAGGGGGGGGACACCGGGGAGCTGTTTTTT. Translating it yields CASSDEGGDTGELFF.

This chain connects TRBV20-1 to TRBJ1-3, with a tentative D call TRBD1 (5 bases). The ends were cut back, 2 bases at V and 0 bases at J, with 8 bases in the middle. The CDR3 totals 14 residues. The V gene's germline CDR1 is DFQATT and CDR2 SNEGSKA (reference sequence). The CDR3 sequence: CSARTGTSGNTIYF. CDR3 nucleotides: TGCAGTGCTAGAACAGGAACCTCTGGAAACACCATATATTTT.

Relative to its sample, this clonotype is medium-sized (0.01 to 0.1%). The V and J genes are TRBV6-1 and TRBJ2-2; no definite D call. CDR3 size: 14 residues. The ends were cut back, 10 bases at V and 3 bases at J, with 15 bases in the middle. CDR1 is MNHNS and CDR2 is SASEGT in the germline V gene. The CDR3 sequence: CAIAAGQYTGELFF. The CDR3 coding sequence is TGTGCCATCGCGGCTGGGCAGTACACCGGGGAGCTGTTTTTT.

A note on this clonotype: Germline is not matched at one junction end, which may reflect a read error. The chain is built from TRBV20-1 and TRBJ1-1; D perhaps matches TRBD1 (6 bases). The CDR3 contains 16 residues. Germline loops: CDR1 DFQATT, CDR2 SNEGSKA (reference sequence). Here the CDR3 DNA reads TGCAGAGCTAGAGGGGGATTGAGACAGGTAGGAACTGAAGCTTCCTTT. Translated: CRARGGLRQVGTEASF.